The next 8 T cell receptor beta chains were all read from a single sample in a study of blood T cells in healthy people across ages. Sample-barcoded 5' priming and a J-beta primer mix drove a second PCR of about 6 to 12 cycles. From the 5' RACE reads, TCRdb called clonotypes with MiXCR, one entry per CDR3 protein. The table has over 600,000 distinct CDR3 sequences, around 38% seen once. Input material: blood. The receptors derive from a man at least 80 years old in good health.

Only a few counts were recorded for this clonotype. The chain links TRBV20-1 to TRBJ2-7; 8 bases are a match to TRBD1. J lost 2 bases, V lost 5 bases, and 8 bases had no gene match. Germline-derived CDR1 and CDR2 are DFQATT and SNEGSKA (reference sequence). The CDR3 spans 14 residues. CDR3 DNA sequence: TGCAGTGCTCCCGGACAGGGTGACGCCTACGAGCAGTACTTC. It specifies CSAPGQGDAYEQYF.

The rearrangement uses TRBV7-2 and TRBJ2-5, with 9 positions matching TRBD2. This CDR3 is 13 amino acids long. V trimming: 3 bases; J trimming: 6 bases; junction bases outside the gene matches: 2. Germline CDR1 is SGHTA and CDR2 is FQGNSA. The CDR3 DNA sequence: TGTGCCAGCAGCTTTAGCGGGGGAAAGACCCAGTACTTC. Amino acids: CASSFSGGKTQYF.

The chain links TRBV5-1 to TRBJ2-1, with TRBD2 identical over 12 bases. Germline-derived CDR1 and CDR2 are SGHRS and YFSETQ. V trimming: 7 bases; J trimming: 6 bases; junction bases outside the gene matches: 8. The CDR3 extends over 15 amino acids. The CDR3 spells CASATGLAGFNEQFF. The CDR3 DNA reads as TGCGCCAGCGCGACGGGACTAGCGGGTTTCAATGAGCAGTTCTTC.

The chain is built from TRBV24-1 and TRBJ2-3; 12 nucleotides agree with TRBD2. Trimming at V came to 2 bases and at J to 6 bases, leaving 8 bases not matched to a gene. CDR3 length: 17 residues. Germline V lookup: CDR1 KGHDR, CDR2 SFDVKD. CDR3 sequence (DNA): TGTGCCACCAGTGATTCTGGACCGGGACTAGCGGGCGATACGCAGTATTTT. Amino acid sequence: CATSDSGPGLAGDTQYF.

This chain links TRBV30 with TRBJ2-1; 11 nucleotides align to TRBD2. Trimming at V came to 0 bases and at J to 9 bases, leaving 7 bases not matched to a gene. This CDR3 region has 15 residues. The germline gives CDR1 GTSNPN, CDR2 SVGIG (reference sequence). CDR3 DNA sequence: TGTGCCTGGAGTGTACTTAGCGGGAGGGCCGGTGAGCAGTTCTTC. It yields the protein CAWSVLSGRAGEQFF.

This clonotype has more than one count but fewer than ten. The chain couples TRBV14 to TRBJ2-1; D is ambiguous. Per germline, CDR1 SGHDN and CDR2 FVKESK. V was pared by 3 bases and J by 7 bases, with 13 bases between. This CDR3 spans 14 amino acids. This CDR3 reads CASSHLENRNEQFF. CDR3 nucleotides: TGTGCCAGCAGCCACCTGGAGAACCGGAATGAGCAGTTCTTC.

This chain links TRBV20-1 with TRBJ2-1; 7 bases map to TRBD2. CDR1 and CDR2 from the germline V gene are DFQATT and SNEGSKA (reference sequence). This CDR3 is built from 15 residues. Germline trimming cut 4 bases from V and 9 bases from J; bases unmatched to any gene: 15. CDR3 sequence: CSAISGTTPPTEQFF. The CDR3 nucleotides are TGCAGTGCTATTTCCGGGACTACCCCCCCTACTGAGCAGTTCTTC.

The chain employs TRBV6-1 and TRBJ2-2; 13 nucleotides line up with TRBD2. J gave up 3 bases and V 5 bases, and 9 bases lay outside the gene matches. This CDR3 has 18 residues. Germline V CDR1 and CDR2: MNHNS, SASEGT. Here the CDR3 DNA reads TGTGCCAGCAGTACCATTAAAGGACTAGCGGGAGACACCGGGGAGCTGTTTTTT. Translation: CASSTIKGLAGDTGELFF.